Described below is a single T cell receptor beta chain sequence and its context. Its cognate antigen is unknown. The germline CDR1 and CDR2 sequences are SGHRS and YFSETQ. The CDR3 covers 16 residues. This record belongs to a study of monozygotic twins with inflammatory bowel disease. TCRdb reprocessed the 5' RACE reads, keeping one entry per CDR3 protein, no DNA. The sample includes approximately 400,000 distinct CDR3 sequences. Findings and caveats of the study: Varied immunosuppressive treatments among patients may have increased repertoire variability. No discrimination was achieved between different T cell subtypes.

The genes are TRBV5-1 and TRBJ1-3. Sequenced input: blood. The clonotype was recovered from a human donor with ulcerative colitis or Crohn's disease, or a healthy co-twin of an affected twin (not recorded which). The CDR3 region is CASSMGESWAGNTIYF.